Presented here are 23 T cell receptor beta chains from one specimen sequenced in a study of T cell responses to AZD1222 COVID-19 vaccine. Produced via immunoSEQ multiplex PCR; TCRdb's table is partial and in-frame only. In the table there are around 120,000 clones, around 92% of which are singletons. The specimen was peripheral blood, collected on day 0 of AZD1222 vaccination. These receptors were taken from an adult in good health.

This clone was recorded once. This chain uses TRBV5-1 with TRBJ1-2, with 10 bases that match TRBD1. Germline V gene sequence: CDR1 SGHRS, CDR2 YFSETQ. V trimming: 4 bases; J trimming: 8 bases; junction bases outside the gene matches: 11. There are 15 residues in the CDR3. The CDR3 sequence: CASSTDSGTGVGYTF. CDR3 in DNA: TGCGCCAGCAGCACTGACTCCGGGACAGGGGTCGGCTACACCTTC.

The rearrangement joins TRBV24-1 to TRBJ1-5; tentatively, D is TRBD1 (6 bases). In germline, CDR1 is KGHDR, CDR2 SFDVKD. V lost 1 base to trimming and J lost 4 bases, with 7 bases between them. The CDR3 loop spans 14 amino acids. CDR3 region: CATSDFGQNQPQHF. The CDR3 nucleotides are TGTGCCACCAGTGATTTCGGACAGAATCAGCCCCAGCATTTT.

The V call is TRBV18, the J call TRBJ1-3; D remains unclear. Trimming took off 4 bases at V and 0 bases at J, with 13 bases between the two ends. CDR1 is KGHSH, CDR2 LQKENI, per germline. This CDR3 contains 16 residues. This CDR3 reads CASSLHSPSSGNTIYF. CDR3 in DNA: TGTGCCAGCTCACTTCACAGCCCGAGCTCTGGAAACACCATATATTTT.

CDR3 DNA: TGCGCCAGCAGCTCGACAGGGGGCTCTGGAAACACCATATATTTT. Translated, it gives CASSSTGGSGNTIYF. V usage is TRBV5-1 and J usage is TRBJ1-3; 9 bases map to TRBD1. After removal of 3 bases from V and 0 bases from J, the junction contained 1 base not matched to a gene. The germline gives CDR1 SGHRS, CDR2 YFSETQ. The CDR3 spans 15 residues.

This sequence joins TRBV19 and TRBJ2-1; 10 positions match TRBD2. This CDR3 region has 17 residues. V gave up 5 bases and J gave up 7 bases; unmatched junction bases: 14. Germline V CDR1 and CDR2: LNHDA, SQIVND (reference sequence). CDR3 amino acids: CASSLPSGSFVRNEQFF. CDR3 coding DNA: TGTGCCAGTAGTCTGCCTAGCGGGAGTTTTGTTAGGAATGAGCAGTTCTTC. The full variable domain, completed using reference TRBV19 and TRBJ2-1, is DGGITQSPKYLFRKEGQNVTLSCEQNLNHDAMYWYRQDPGQGLRLIYYSQIVNDFQKGDIAEGYSVSREKKESFPLTVTSAQKNPTAFYLCASSLPSGSFVRNEQFFGPGTRLTVL.

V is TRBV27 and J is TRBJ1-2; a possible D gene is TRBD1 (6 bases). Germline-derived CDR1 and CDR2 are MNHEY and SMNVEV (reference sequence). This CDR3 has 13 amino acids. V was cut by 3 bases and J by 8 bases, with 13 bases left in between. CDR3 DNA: TGTGCCAGCAGTTTTCCGGGGGGCGAAGGCTACACCTTC. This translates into CASSFPGGEGYTF.

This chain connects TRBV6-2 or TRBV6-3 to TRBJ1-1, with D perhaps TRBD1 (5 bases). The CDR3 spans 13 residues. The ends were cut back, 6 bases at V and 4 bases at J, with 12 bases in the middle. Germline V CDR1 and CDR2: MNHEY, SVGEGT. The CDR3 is CASSKRQGTEAFF. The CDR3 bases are TGTGCCAGCAGCAAACGGCAGGGCACTGAAGCTTTCTTT.

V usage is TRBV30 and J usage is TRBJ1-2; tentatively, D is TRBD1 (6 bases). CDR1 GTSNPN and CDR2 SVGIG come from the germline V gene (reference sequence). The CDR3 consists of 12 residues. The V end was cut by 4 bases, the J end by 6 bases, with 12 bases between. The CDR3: CAWNQGRDGYTF. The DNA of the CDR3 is TGTGCCTGGAACCAGGGGAGGGATGGCTACACCTTC.

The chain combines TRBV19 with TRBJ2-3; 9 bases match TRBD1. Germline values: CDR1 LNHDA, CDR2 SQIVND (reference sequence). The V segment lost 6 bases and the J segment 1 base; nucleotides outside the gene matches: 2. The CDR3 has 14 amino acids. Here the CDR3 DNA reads TGTGCCAGTAGAAGGACAGGGGGCACAGATACGCAGTATTTT. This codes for CASRRTGGTDTQYF. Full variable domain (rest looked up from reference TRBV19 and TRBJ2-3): DGGITQSPKYLFRKEGQNVTLSCEQNLNHDAMYWYRQDPGQGLRLIYYSQIVNDFQKGDIAEGYSVSREKKESFPLTVTSAQKNPTAFYLCASRRTGGTDTQYFGPGTRLTVL.

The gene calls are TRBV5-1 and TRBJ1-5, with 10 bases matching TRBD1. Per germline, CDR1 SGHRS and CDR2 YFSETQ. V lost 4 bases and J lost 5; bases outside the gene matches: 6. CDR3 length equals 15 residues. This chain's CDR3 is CASSPGTGVDQPQHF. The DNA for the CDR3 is TGCGCCAGCAGCCCAGGGACAGGGGTAGATCAGCCCCAGCATTTT.

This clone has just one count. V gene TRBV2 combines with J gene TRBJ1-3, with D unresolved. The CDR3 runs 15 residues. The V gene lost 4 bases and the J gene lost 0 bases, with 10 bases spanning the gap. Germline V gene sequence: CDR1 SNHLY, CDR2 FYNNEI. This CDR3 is CASSVTANSGNTIYF. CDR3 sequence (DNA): TGTGCCAGCAGTGTCACAGCCAACTCTGGAAACACCATATATTTT.

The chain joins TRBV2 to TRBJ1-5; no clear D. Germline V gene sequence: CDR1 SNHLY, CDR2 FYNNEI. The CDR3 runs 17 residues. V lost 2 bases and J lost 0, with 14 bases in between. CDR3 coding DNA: TGTGCCAGCAGTGAATCTGCGGCGGCCTATAGCAATCAGCCCCAGCATTTT. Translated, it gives CASSESAAAYSNQPQHF. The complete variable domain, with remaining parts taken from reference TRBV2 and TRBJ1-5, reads EPEVTQTPSHQVTQMGQEVILRCVPISNHLYFYWYRQILGQKVEFLVSFYNNEISEKSEIFDDQFSVERPDGSNFTLKIRSTKLEDSAMYFCASSESAAAYSNQPQHFGDGTRLSIL.

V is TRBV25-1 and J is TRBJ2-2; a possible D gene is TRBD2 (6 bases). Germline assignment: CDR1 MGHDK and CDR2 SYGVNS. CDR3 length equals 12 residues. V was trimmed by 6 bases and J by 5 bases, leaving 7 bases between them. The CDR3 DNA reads TGTGCCAGCAGAGGGAGGACCGGGGAGCTGTTTTTT. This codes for CASRGRTGELFF. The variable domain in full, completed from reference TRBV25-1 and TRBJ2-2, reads EADIYQTPRYLVIGTGKKITLECSQTMGHDKMYWYQQDPGMELHLIHYSYGVNSTEKGDLSSESTVSRIRTEHFPLTLESARPSHTSQYLCASRGRTGELFFGEGSRLTVL.

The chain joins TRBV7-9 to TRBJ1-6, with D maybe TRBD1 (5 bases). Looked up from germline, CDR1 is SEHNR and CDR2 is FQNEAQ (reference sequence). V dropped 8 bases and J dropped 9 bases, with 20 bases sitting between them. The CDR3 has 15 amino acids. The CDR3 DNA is TGTGCCAGCGCCTCCGGGGGGGGTCGTGGTTCACCCCTCCACTTT. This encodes CASASGGGRGSPLHF.

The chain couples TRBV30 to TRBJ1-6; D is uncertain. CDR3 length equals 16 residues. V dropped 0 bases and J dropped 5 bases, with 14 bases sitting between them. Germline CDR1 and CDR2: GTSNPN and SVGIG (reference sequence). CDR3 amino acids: CAWSVRGFRNNSPLHF. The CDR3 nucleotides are TGTGCCTGGAGTGTACGAGGGTTCCGAAATAATTCACCCCTCCACTTT.

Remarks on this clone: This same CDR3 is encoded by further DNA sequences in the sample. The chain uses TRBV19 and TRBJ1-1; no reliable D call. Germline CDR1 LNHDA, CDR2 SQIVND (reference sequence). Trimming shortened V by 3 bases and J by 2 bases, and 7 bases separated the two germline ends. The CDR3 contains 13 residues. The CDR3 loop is CASSISGNTEAFF. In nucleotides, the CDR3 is TGTGCCAGTAGTATTTCGGGAAACACTGAAGCTTTCTTT.

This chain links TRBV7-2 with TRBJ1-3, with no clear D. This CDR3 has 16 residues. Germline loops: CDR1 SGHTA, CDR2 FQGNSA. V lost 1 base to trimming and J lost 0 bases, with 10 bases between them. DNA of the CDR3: TGTGCCAGCAGCTTAGTTGGCCCAAGCTCTGGAAACACCATATATTTT. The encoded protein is CASSLVGPSSGNTIYF.

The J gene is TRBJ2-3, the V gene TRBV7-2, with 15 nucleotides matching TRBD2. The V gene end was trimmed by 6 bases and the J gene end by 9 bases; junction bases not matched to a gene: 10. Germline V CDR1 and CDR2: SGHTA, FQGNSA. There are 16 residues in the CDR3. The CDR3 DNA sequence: TGTGCCAGCAGACCCCCGGGACTAGCGGGGGGTAGCACGCAGTATTTT. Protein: CASRPPGLAGGSTQYF.

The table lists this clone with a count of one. The DNA for the CDR3 is TGTGCCAGCAGCCCCTCCACATCCGGGATATTGGGGGAGCAGTACTTC. Its translation is CASSPSTSGILGEQYF. The chain uses TRBV7-9 and TRBJ2-7; perhaps TRBD2 as D (5 bases). This CDR3 has 16 residues. With 5 bases removed from V and 7 bases from J, the gap between germline ends came to 24 bases. Germline CDR1 and CDR2: SEHNR and FQNEAQ (reference sequence).

The CDR3 is CASRSTGIRHYGYTF. For the CDR3, the DNA is TGTGCAAGTCGCTCCACAGGGATTCGGCACTATGGCTACACCTTC. The chain links TRBV12-2 to TRBJ1-2; TRBD1 reflects the table's D call only, with no check against the DNA. TRBV12-2 is an annotated pseudogene. The CDR3 runs 15 residues.

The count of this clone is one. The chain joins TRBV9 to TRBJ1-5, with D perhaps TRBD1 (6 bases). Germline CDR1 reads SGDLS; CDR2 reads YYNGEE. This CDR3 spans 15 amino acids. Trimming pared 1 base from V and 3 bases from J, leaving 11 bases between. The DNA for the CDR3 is TGTGCCAGCAGCGTACAAGGACAGATCAATCAGCCCCAGCATTTT. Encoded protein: CASSVQGQINQPQHF.

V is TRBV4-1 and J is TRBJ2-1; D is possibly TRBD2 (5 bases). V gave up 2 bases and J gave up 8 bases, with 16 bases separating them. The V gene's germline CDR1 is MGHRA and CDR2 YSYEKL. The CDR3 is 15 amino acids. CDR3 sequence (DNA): TGCGCCAGCAGCCAACTTGGCGGACTTTTGGATGAGCAGTTCTTC. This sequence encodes CASSQLGGLLDEQFF.

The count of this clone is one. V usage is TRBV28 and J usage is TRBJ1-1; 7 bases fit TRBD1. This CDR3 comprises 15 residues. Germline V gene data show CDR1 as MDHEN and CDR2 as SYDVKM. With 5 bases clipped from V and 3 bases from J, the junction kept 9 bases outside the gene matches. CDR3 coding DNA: TGTGCCAGCAGTCCCGCGGCAGGGGGGCACACTGAAGCTTTCTTT. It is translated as CASSPAAGGHTEAFF.